The text below deals with one T cell receptor beta chain. Antigen specificity is unknown. PCR was performed using 60 Vbeta and 13 Jbeta primers. Produced via immunoSEQ multiplex PCR; TCRdb's table is partial and in-frame only. The specimen's table records around 77,000 clones. The source of the sample is a study of cytomegalovirus exposure and HLA in healthy donors. Overall study context: In an earlier analysis, approximately 120 million unique TCR beta sequences were found from some 200 million T cells. Findings and caveats of the study: As was reported, the HLA-A and HLA-B alleles of most subjects were accurately predicted from TCR beta sequences. On later analysis, the bulk of CMV-associated TCR beta chains appeared to be HLA-restricted.

This CDR3 spans 15 amino acids. CDR1 and CDR2 (germline): KGHSH, LQKENI. V lost 1 base to trimming and J lost 6 bases, with 15 bases between them. Healthy people donating bone marrow made up the donors. What was sequenced was PBMCs. V usage is TRBV18 and J usage is TRBJ1-1; D perhaps matches TRBD1 (5 bases). This clonotype was obtained from a man in his fifties or sixties in good health and CMV-seropositive. The CDR3 region has the DNA TGTGCCAGCTCACCACTACAAGGGGCTGGTTCTGAAGCTTTCTTT. It is translated as CASSPLQGAGSEAFF.